Given below is one TCR beta chain in context. This clonotype was recorded many times. What antigen it recognizes has not been identified. Base qualities are not at hand, and no much larger clone is one base apart. Receptors were amplified or captured by 5' RACE. Reads for this sample came from an Illumina HiSeq 2500. A second PCR of about 7 to 12 cycles was run with a J-beta primer mix and a sample-barcoded 5' primer. A unique molecular identifier was introduced onto each TCR beta cDNA molecule by a template-switch 5' adaptor carrying 12 random nucleotides. Each sample yielded at least 3 million CDR3-containing paired-end reads. First-strand cDNA was synthesized from all RNA with the Mint cDNA synthesis kit, primed by a TRBC-specific oligonucleotide. Following uracil-DNA glycosylase treatment, all cDNA underwent a first 18-cycle PCR with the universal primers M1SS and BC2_uni_R. The published analysis was carried out like this. Each sample was normalized by randomly selecting 1 million high-quality reads, each carrying a distinct molecular identifier. Instead of being binned into consensus sequences, reads that shared molecular identifiers were thrown out. MiTCR, run with a Q25 quality threshold and the strictest error-elimination algorithm, handled CDR3 identification, clonotype clustering and error correction. A nonparametric unseen species model with Euler transformation was used to estimate a lower bound on total TCR beta diversity. The public sequencing data were trimmed at Q25 with fastp and processed into clonotypes with MiXCR by TCRdb, which kept only in-frame beta chains. Under each unique CDR3 protein, matching rows form one entry showing the most common genes and DNA. The V and J calls shown here were made by TCRdb, not taken from the authors' results. This sample lists about 1,500,000 distinct CDR3 sequences; 28% were detected once. The top ten clones comprise roughly 8% of the sample.

This sample is part of a study of blood T cells in healthy people across ages (dated by TCRdb to the mid-2010s). With respect to the entire study: In model experiments, template switching captured roughly one uniquely barcoded TCR beta cDNA molecule for every two T cells. Using deep sequencing normalized with unique cDNA molecular identifiers, the study measured how TCR beta repertoire diversity changes with age. The donors were divided into four age groups: young (average 16 years), middle-aged (roughly 42), aged (about 56) and long-lived (more than 75). Donors of different ages were randomly distributed across sequencing lanes to avoid experimental bias. The study analyzed two additional independent replicas of 1 million unique cDNA reads from the same blood draw for two donors, one aged 18 to 30 and one aged 80 or older.

The cysteine opens and the phenylalanine closes a CDR3 of 18 amino acids. Only the CDR3 part of the read is kept: 54 bases, read in frame from the first base. The V and J ends are trimmed by 8 bases and 0 bases, leaving 26 bases between them. In the germline V gene, CDR1 corresponds to SQVTM and CDR2 to ANQGSEA. Donors were 40 or so systemically healthy Caucasian individuals from Russia aged roughly 6 to 90 years. Each donor gave around 9.9 milliliters of peripheral blood, collected into EDTA-treated Vacutainer tubes. Ficoll-Paque density-gradient centrifugation was used to isolate PBMCs, with at least 6 million obtained per sample. Total RNA, at least 5 micrograms per sample, was extracted from PBMCs with Trizol reagent. The percentages of naive CD45RAhigh/CD27high T cells were determined by flow cytometry on a PBMC aliquot from every donor. The paper's findings and limits, for the study overall: Bulk unsorted PBMC profiling prevented conclusive comparison of naive and antigen-experienced compartments. Observed TCR beta diversity per million T cells fell roughly linearly with age, and a significant reduction was already apparent by age around 39. Because the CMV infection status of the donors was unknown, age-related changes in expanded clonotypes may potentially have been confounded. Total diversity estimates from one million sequenced T cells were considered lower bounds and underestimates. Compared with the aged group, more naive CD4+ T cells, fewer expanded clones and increased TCR diversity were shown by the long-lived group, suggesting age selection. The percentage of naive T cells measured by flow cytometry correlated strongly with observed TCR beta diversity.

The TCR was taken from a woman under 40 in good health. The specimen was blood. Rearrangement joined TRBV29-1 to TRBJ1-5; TRBD1 might be the D gene, on 5 matching bases. The sequence in DNA is TGCAGCTTGGACCGACGGGGACTCAAAACCTATAGCAATCAGCCCCAGCATTTT. This codes for CSLDRRGLKTYSNQPQHF.